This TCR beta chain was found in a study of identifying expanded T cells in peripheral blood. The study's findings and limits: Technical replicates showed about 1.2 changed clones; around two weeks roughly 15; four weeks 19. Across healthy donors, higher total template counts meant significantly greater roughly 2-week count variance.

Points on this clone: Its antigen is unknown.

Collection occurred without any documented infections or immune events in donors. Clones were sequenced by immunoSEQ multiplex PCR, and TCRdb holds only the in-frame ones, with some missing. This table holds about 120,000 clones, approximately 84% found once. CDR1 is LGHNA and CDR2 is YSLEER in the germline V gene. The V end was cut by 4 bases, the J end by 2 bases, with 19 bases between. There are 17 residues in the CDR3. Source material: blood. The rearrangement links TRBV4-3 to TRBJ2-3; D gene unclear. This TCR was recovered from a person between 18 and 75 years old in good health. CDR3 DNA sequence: TGCGCCAGCAGCCCGGGTATCGCTAGAAGCGCCACAGATACGCAGTATTTT. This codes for CASSPGIARSATDTQYF.